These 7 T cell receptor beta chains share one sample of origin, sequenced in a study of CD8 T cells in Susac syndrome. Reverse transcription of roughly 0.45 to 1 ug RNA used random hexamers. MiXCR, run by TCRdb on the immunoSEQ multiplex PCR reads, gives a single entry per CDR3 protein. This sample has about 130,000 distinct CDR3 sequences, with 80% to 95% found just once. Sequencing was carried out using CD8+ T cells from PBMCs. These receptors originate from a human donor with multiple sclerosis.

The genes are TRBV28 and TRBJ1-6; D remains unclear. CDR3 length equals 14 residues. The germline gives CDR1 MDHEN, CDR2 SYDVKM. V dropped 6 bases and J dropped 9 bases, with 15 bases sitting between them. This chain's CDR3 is CASSRTTSGSPLHF. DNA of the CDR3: TGTGCCAGCAGCAGAACAACAAGCGGTTCACCCCTCCACTTT.

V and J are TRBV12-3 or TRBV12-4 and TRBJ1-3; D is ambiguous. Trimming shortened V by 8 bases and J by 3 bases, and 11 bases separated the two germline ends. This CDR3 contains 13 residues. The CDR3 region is CASESLNGNTIYF. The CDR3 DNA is TGTGCCAGCGAGAGCCTCAATGGAAACACCATATATTTT.

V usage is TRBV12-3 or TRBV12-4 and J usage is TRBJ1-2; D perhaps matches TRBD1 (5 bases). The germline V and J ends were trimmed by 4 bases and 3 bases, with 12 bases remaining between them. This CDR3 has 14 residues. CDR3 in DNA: TGTGCCAGCAGTTCGGGACTGACCTACTATGGCTACACCTTC. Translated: CASSSGLTYYGYTF.

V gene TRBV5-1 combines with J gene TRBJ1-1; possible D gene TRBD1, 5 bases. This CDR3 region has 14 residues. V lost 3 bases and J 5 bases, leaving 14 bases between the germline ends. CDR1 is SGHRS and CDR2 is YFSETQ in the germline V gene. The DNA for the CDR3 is TGCGCCAGCAGCTCCGGGACTGAGAGGACTGAAGCTTTCTTT. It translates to CASSSGTERTEAFF.

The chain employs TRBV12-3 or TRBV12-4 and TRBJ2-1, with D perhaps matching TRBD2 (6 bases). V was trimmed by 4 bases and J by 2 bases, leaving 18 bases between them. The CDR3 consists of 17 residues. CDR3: CASSYRPGLQPYNEQFF. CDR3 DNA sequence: TGTGCCAGCAGTTATCGCCCGGGACTGCAACCCTACAATGAGCAGTTCTTC.

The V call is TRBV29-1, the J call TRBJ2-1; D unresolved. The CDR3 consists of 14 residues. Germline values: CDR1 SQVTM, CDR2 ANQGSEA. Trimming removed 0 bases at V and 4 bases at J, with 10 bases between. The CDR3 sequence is CSVEDYGEYNEQFF. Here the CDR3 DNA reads TGCAGCGTTGAAGATTACGGAGAATACAATGAGCAGTTCTTC.

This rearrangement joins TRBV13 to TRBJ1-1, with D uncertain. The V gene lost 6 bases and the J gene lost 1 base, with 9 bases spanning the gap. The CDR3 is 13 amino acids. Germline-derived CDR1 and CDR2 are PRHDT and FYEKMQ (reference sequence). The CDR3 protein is CASRVDTNTEAFF. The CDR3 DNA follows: TGTGCCAGCAGGGTCGACACGAACACTGAAGCTTTCTTT. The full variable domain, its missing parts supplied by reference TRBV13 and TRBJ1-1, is AAGVIQSPRHLIKEKRETATLKCYPIPRHDTVYWYQQGPGQDPQFLISFYEKMQSDKGSIPDRFSAQQFSDYHSELNMSSLELGDSALYFCASRVDTNTEAFFGQGTRLTVV.